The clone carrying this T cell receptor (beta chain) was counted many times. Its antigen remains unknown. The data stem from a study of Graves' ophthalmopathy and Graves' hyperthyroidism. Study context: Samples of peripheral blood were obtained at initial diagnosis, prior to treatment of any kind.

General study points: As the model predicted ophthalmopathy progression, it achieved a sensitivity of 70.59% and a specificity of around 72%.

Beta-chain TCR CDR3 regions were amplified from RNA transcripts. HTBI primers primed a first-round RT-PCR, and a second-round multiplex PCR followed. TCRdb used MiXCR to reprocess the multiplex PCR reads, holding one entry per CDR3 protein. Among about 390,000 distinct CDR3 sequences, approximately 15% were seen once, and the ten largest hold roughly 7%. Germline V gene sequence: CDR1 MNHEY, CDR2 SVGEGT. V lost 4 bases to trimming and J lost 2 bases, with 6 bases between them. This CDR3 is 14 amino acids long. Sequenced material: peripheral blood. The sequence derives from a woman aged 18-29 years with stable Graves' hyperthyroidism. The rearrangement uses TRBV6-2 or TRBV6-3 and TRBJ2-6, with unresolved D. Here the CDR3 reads CASSWQAGANVLTF. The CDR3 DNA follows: TGTGCCAGCAGTTGGCAGGCTGGGGCCAACGTCCTGACTTTC.